These 2 T cell receptor beta chains came from one sample sequenced in a study of molecular identifiers for immune sequencing clone quantification. TCRdb called the PCR reads again in MiXCR, with one record for every CDR3 protein. Seen here are fewer than 350,000 distinct CDR3 sequences, about 23% observed once, and the top ten hold 0.74%. The sample comprised naive CD8+ T cells from blood, with Jurkat cell RNA spiked in. Subset: FACS-sorted CD8+CD4-CCR7+CD45RA+ naive T cells. The origin of the receptors is a human donor in good health. Some libraries in this study had Jurkat cell RNA spiked in.

This clonotype was detected many times. The V call is TRBV9, the J call TRBJ1-3; D possibly corresponds to TRBD1 (6 bases). Looked up from germline, CDR1 is SGDLS and CDR2 is YYNGEE. There are 15 residues in the CDR3. The ends were cut back, 0 bases at V and 0 bases at J, with 7 bases in the middle. The CDR3 coding sequence is TGTGCCAGCAGCGTAGAACAGGGCTCTGGAAACACCATATATTTT. Amino acid sequence: CASSVEQGSGNTIYF.

To note about this clonotype: This may stem from a read error, because a much larger clone lies one nucleotide away. This chain joins TRBV14 and TRBJ1-2; 7 bases match TRBD1. The CDR3 consists of 15 residues. V was pared by 0 bases and J by 4 bases, with 5 bases of the junction left unmatched. Germline V gene data show CDR1 as SGHDN and CDR2 as FVKESK. DNA of the CDR3: TGTGCCAGCAGCCAAGACCAGGGACAGCCCTATGGCTACACCTTC. Encoded protein: CASSQDQGQPYGYTF.